The clone carrying this T cell receptor (beta chain) occurred a few times. The V end was cut by 1 base, the J end by 6 bases, with 11 bases between. The CDR3 extends over 14 amino acids. CDR1 and CDR2 (germline): LGHNA, YSLEER. Only in-frame clones appear in the TCRdb table, and some are missing; sequencing was by immunoSEQ multiplex PCR. This table has roughly 78,000 clones, around four fifths appearing once. This entry belongs to a study of T cell responses to AZD1222 COVID-19 vaccine. The receptor was derived from an adult in good health. The chain is built from TRBV4-3 and TRBJ2-3, with no clear D. Sequencing used peripheral blood, obtained on day 0 of AZD1222 vaccination. The chain's CDR3 is CASSQGAIGDTQYF. As DNA, the CDR3 is TGCGCCAGCAGCCAAGGGGCAATCGGTGATACGCAGTATTTT.